This TCR beta chain is drawn from a study of chemoradiotherapy in HPV16-positive cancers. Study-wide points: For HPV16-positive patients, expanding HPV-responsive T cells associated with longer recurrence-free survival. Candidate HPV-specific clones and E7-related TCR motifs grew in tumor during treatment.

For this clone: As yet, its antigen is unknown.

CDR3 length: 15 residues. Germline CDR1 and CDR2: SGHDN and FVKESK. Trimming took 1 base from V and 7 from J, leaving 11 bases between them. Here immunoSEQ multiplex PCR was the method, and the copy in TCRdb shows in-frame clones only, minus some. The sample shows 20,000 or so clones, more than 75% of them seen only once. The sequenced sample was blood, obtained from a patient who underwent chemoradiotherapy. The V call is TRBV14, the J call TRBJ1-6, with D hard to call. The TCR originated in a human donor with HPV-associated anogenital cancer. In nucleotides, the CDR3 is TGTGCCAGCAGCCAAGGTCTCGGGCAGAATTCACCCCTCCACTTT. Protein sequence: CASSQGLGQNSPLHF.